One T cell receptor (beta chain) is described in this entry. As yet, its antigen is unknown. At one end the junction does not follow the germline gene, possibly because of a read error. It was a multiplex PCR that amplified TCR beta CDR3, with 32 V and 13 J primers. From the multiplex PCR reads, TCRdb called clonotypes with MiXCR, one entry per CDR3 protein. The profile covers 2,500 to 3,500 distinct CDR3 sequences, with roughly 27% appearing a single time and about 10% taken by the ten largest. There are 15 residues in the CDR3. Germline V gene data show CDR1 as MNHEY and CDR2 as SMNVEV (reference sequence). The sample originates from a study of immune heterogeneity within non-small cell lung tumors. Template input, which was bulk tumor genomic DNA, totaled roughly 650 ng per sample. The authors collected several far-apart biopsies from each primary tumor during surgery. The cohort was untreated, with newly diagnosed non-small cell lung cancer undergoing curative surgery.

Study-wide results and limits: The high-frequency T-cell receptor beta clonotypes mostly did not match up between individual patients. Within each patient, tumor sites shared identical dominant CDR3 beta clonotypes and also held site-unique high-frequency clones. With an R of approximately 0.3, local T-cell clonality correlated moderately but significantly with local tumor mutational burden.

The source is a man aged 60 to 75 with non-small cell lung cancer. The chain couples TRBV27 to TRBJ2-3; D gene unclear. Sequenced input: lung tumor tissue. The CDR3 nucleotides are TGTGCCAGTAGTTTCGGGCAGATAAGCACAGATACGCAGTATTTT. This codes for CASSFGQISTDTQYF.